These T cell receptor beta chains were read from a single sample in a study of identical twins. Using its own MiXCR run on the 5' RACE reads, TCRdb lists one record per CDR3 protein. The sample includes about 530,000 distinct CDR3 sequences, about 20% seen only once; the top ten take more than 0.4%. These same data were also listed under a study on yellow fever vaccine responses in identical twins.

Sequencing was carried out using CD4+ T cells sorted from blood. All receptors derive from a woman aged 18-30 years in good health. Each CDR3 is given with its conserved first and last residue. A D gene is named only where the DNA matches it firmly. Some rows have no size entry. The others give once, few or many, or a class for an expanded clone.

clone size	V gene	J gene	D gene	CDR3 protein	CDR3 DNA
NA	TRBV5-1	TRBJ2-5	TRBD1	CASNVRTGLQETQYF	TGCGCCAGCAACGTTAGGACAGGGTTGCAAGAGACCCAGTACTTC
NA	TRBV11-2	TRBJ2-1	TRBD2	CASSPRLAGGTSYNEQFF	TGTGCCAGCAGCCCGCGACTAGCGGGGGGGACCTCCTACAATGAGCAGTTCTTC
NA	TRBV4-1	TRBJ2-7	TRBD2	CASSQRSGLAPYEQYF	TGCGCCAGCAGCCAAAGATCGGGACTAGCGCCATACGAGCAGTACTTC
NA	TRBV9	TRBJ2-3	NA	CASSVGVADSTDTQYF	TGTGCCAGCAGCGTAGGTGTCGCCGATAGCACAGATACGCAGTATTTT
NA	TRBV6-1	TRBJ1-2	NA	CASRSDRLSGYTF	TGTGCCAGCAGATCTGACAGGTTGAGTGGCTACACCTTC
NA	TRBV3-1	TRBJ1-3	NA	CASSQSSTGTGNTIYF	TGTGCCAGCAGCCAAAGCTCCACGGGGACTGGAAACACCATATATTTT
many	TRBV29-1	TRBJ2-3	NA	CSVCGGKGDTQYF	TGCAGCGTTTGCGGCGGGAAAGGAGATACGCAGTATTTT
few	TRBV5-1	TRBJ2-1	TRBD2	CASSTWTSGHNEQFF	TGCGCCAGCAGCACTTGGACTAGCGGGCACAATGAGCAGTTCTTC
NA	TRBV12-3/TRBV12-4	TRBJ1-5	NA	CASSLTGGVRQPQHF	TGTGCCAGCAGTTTGACGGGGGGCGTACGCCAGCCCCAGCATTTT
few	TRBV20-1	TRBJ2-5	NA	CSARDPGGLDQETQYF	TGCAGTGCTAGAGATCCGGGCGGCCTAGACCAAGAGACCCAGTACTTC
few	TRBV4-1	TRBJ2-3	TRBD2	CASSPGRGGLTDTQYF	TGCGCCAGCAGCCCCGGGCGGGGGGGGCTCACAGATACGCAGTATTTT
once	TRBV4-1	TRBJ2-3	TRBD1	CASSQGDRGTDTQYF	TGCGCCAGCAGCCAAGGGGACAGGGGCACAGATACGCAGTATTTT
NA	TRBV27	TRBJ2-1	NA	CASSLSTGPYNEQFF	TGTGCCAGCAGTTTGTCGACAGGCCCCTACAATGAGCAGTTCTTC
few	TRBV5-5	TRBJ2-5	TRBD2	CASSFYFSGAQETQYF	TGTGCCAGCAGCTTCTATTTTAGCGGGGCCCAAGAGACCCAGTACTTC
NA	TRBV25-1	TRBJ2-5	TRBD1	CASTRDRETQYF	TGTGCCAGCACCCGGGACAGAGAGACCCAGTACTTC
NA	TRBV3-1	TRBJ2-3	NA	CASSPLSGAPTDTQYF	TGTGCCAGCAGCCCTCTTTCGGGAGCTCCCACAGATACGCAGTATTTT
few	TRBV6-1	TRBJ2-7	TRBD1	CASRIGQGVGEQYF	TGTGCCAGCAGGATCGGACAGGGGGTGGGCGAGCAGTACTTC
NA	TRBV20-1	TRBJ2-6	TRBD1	CSASVPVLDRVGSGANVLTF	TGCAGTGCTAGCGTACCAGTTCTAGACAGGGTCGGTTCTGGGGCCAACGTCCTGACTTTC
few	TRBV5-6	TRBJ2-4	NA	CASSGRDIQYF	TGTGCCAGCAGCGGAAGGGACATTCAGTACTTC
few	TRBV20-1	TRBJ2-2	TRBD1	CSAPRQGHTGELFF	TGCAGTGCTCCGAGACAGGGCCACACCGGGGAGCTGTTTTTT
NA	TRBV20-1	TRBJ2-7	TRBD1	CSARPDRTTYEQYF	TGCAGTGCCAGACCGGACAGGACGACCTACGAGCAGTACTTC
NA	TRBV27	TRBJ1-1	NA	CASSLGRANTEAFF	TGTGCCAGCAGCCTTGGAAGGGCCAACACTGAAGCTTTCTTT
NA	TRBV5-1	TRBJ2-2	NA	CASREGFSIAGELFF	TGCGCCAGCAGGGAGGGCTTTTCTATTGCCGGGGAGCTGTTTTTT
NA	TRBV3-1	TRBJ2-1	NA	CASSQVRGPEQFF	TGTGCCAGCAGCCAAGTGAGAGGGCCGGAGCAGTTCTTC
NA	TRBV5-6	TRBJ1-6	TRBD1	CASSFWGTGGTLYNSPLHF	TGTGCCAGCAGCTTTTGGGGGACAGGGGGCACCCTATATAATTCACCCCTCCACTTT
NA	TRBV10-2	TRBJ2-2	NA	CATRGGQGGTGELFF	TGCGCCACCAGGGGGGGGCAGGGCGGAACCGGGGAGCTGTTTTTT
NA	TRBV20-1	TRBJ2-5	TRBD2	CSAKREGGTQYF	TGCAGTGCTAAGCGGGAGGGGGGGACCCAGTACTTC
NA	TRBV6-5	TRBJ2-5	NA	CASSYTGREETQYF	TGTGCCAGCAGTTACACCGGGAGAGAAGAGACCCAGTACTTC
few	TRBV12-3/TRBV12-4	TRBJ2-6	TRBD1	CASSLQQGAGANVLTF	TGTGCCAGCAGTTTACAGCAGGGGGCTGGGGCCAACGTCCTGACTTTC
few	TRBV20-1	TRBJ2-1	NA	CSAYTGQYNEQFF	TGCAGTGCTTATACGGGACAATACAATGAGCAGTTCTTC
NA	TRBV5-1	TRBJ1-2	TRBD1	CASRQGNYGYTF	TGCGCCAGTAGACAGGGGAACTATGGCTACACCTTC
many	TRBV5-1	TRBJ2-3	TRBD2	CASSPGGGTDTQYF	TGTGCCAGCAGCCCCGGGGGGGGCACAGATACGCAGTATTTT
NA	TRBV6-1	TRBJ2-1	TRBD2	CASRALAGGHLNEQFF	TGTGCCAGCAGAGCTCTAGCGGGAGGCCATTTGAATGAGCAGTTCTTC
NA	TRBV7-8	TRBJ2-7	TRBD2	CASNVLAGGIGEQYF	TGTGCCAGCAACGTACTAGCGGGTGGAATCGGCGAGCAGTACTTC
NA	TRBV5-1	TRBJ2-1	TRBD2	CASSPTSGLSYNEQFF	TGCGCCAGCAGCCCTACTAGCGGCCTTTCCTACAATGAGCAGTTCTTC
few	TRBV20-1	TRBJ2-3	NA	CSAANLAGTQYF	TGCAGTGCTGCCAATCTAGCTGGTACGCAGTATTTT
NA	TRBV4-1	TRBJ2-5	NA	CASSQFSGTSETQYF	TGCGCCAGCAGCCAATTCTCCGGGACATCTGAGACCCAGTACTTC
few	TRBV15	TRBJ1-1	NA	CANPACGEAFF	TGTGCCAACCCGGCTTGCGGTGAAGCTTTCTTT
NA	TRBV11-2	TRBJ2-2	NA	CASSSSVALDTGELFF	TGTGCCAGCAGCTCCTCAGTGGCTTTGGACACCGGGGAGCTGTTTTTT
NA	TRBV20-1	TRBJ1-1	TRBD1	CSVNRDRAMNTEAFF	TGCAGTGTCAACAGGGACAGGGCTATGAACACTGAAGCTTTCTTT
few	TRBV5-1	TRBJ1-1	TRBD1	CASSLTYRGLNTEAFF	TGCGCCAGCAGCTTGACCTACAGGGGCCTGAACACTGAAGCTTTCTTT
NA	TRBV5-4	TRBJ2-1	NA	CASSWIGGSEQFF	TGTGCCAGCAGCTGGATTGGGGGCAGTGAGCAGTTCTTC
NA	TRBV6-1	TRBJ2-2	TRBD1	CASTRAGGTGELFF	TGTGCCAGCACTAGGGCAGGGGGCACCGGGGAGCTGTTTTTT
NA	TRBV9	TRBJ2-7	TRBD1	CASSPLLTGGSYEQYF	TGTGCCAGCAGCCCTCTATTGACAGGGGGCTCCTACGAGCAGTACTTC
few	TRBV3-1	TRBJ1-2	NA	CASSRGPRDGYTF	TGTGCCAGCAGCCGGGGACCTCGGGATGGCTACACCTTC
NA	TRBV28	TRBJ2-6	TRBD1	CASRGAGQGSNVLTF	TGTGCCAGCAGAGGGGCGGGACAGGGTTCCAACGTCCTGACTTTC
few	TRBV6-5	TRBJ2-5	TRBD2	CASSYGTAGGTQYF	TGTGCCAGCAGTTACGGCACAGCGGGGGGGACCCAGTACTTC
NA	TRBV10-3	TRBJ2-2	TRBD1	CAISDRGTNTGELFF	TGTGCCATCAGTGACAGGGGGACGAACACCGGGGAGCTGTTTTTT
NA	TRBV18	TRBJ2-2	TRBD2	CASSLSSGSNTGELFF	TGTGCCAGCTCACTTTCTAGCGGATCGAACACCGGGGAGCTGTTTTTT
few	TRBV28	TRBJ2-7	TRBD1	CASSWGAGGASISEYF	TGTGCCAGCAGTTGGGGGGCAGGGGGCGCATCTATAAGTGAGTACTTC
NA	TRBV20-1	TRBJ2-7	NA	CSARTYWARVGSYEQYF	TGCAGTGCTAGGACCTATTGGGCTAGGGTCGGCTCCTACGAGCAGTACTTC